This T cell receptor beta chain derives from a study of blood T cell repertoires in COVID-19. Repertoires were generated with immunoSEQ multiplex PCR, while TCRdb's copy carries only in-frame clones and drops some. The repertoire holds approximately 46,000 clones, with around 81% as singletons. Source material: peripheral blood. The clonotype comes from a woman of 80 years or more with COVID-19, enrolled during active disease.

Here the CDR3 reads CASSHQASSTDTQYF. The CDR3 DNA sequence: TGCGCCAGCAGTCATCAAGCCTCTAGCACAGATACGCAGTATTTT. This chain connects TRBV5-1 to TRBJ2-3; D gene uncertain. The germline CDR1 and CDR2 sequences are SGHRS and YFSETQ. V lost 5 bases, J lost 0 bases, and 13 bases lay in between. The CDR3 consists of 15 residues.